This is a list of T cell receptor beta chains from one sample in a study of T cell responses to AZD1222 COVID-19 vaccine. Generated by immunoSEQ multiplex PCR, the TCRdb table keeps only in-frame clones and is missing some. Among about 81,000 clones listed, 90% were seen once. The source was peripheral blood, collected 28 days after the second AZD1222 dose. These receptors were obtained from an adult who received the AZD1222 COVID-19 vaccine. Both conserved end residues are part of each CDR3. Each record gives: clone size, J gene, V gene, D gene, CDR3 protein, CDR3 DNA. The D gene is left open where the match is weak. Not every row has a clone size; where given, it reads once, few, many or a size class.

clone_size: -; j_call: TRBJ2-7; v_call: TRBV27; d_call: -; cdr3_aa: CASRTSLSNEQYF; cdr3_nt: TGTGCCAGCCGGACATCGCTGTCGAACGAGCAGTACTTC
clone_size: -; j_call: TRBJ2-3; v_call: TRBV5-1; d_call: -; cdr3_aa: CASSTIAVTSTDTQYF; cdr3_nt: TGCGCCAGCAGCACCATAGCGGTTACTAGCACAGATACGCAGTATTTT
clone_size: -; j_call: TRBJ1-1; v_call: TRBV6-1; d_call: -; cdr3_aa: CASSDRPMNTEAFF; cdr3_nt: TGTGCCAGCAGTGACAGGCCTATGAACACTGAAGCTTTCTTT
clone_size: -; j_call: TRBJ2-6; v_call: TRBV19; d_call: -; cdr3_aa: CASSPGSGANVLTF; cdr3_nt: TGTGCCAGTAGCCCGGGGTCTGGGGCCAACGTCCTGACTTTC
clone_size: -; j_call: TRBJ1-1; v_call: TRBV5-1; d_call: -; cdr3_aa: CASREGGTNTEAFF; cdr3_nt: TGCGCCAGCAGGGAGGGGGGGACGAACACTGAAGCTTTCTTT
clone_size: -; j_call: TRBJ1-6; v_call: TRBV28; d_call: -; cdr3_aa: CASSLVRSRAGESPLHF; cdr3_nt: TGTGCCAGCAGTTTAGTAAGGTCGAGGGCAGGGGAATCACCCCTCCACTTT
clone_size: -; j_call: TRBJ2-2; v_call: TRBV5-1; d_call: -; cdr3_aa: CASSLTGTVNTGELFF; cdr3_nt: TGCGCCAGCAGCCTTACCGGGACGGTGAACACCGGGGAGCTGTTTTTT
clone_size: -; j_call: TRBJ2-2; v_call: TRBV6-1; d_call: -; cdr3_aa: CASSEAIKRSNTGELFF; cdr3_nt: TGTGCCAGCAGTGAAGCGATAAAAAGGTCGAACACCGGGGAGCTGTTTTTT
clone_size: -; j_call: TRBJ1-6; v_call: TRBV14; d_call: -; cdr3_aa: CASSLNTPYNSPLHF; cdr3_nt: TGTGCCAGCAGCCTTAACACACCCTATAATTCACCCCTCCACTTT
clone_size: -; j_call: TRBJ1-4; v_call: TRBV21-1; d_call: -; cdr3_aa: CASSITRRPGFLLGEKLFF; cdr3_nt: TGTGCCAGCAGCATTACTCGACGGCCAGGCTTCCTGCTAGGGGAAAAACTGTTTTTT
clone_size: -; j_call: TRBJ1-1; v_call: TRBV6-5; d_call: TRBD1; cdr3_aa: CASSYGGGVLTEAFF; cdr3_nt: TGTGCCAGCAGTTACGGAGGGGGCGTGCTCACTGAAGCTTTCTTT
clone_size: -; j_call: TRBJ1-5; v_call: TRBV2; d_call: TRBD1; cdr3_aa: CASRQGSGNQPQHF; cdr3_nt: TGTGCCAGCCGACAGGGCTCGGGCAATCAGCCCCAGCATTTT
clone_size: -; j_call: TRBJ2-1; v_call: TRBV10-3; d_call: -; cdr3_aa: CAISDPLYNEQFF; cdr3_nt: TGTGCCATCAGTGACCCCCTATACAATGAGCAGTTCTTC
clone_size: -; j_call: TRBJ1-2; v_call: TRBV28; d_call: -; cdr3_aa: CASRVGDRNYGYTF; cdr3_nt: TGTGCCAGCAGGGTTGGTGATCGTAACTATGGCTACACCTTC
clone_size: -; j_call: TRBJ1-1; v_call: TRBV21-1; d_call: -; cdr3_aa: CASGVAEAFF; cdr3_nt: TGTGCCAGCGGGGTGGCTGAAGCTTTCTTT
clone_size: -; j_call: TRBJ1-2; v_call: TRBV7-9; d_call: -; cdr3_aa: CASSLVPPGNYGYTF; cdr3_nt: TGTGCCAGCAGCTTGGTCCCCCCAGGGAACTATGGCTACACCTTC
clone_size: -; j_call: TRBJ2-1; v_call: TRBV18; d_call: -; cdr3_aa: CASSPPGFTLGNEQFF; cdr3_nt: TGTGCCAGCTCACCACCGGGTTTCACACTGGGCAATGAGCAGTTCTTC
clone_size: -; j_call: TRBJ2-5; v_call: TRBV5-1; d_call: TRBD2; cdr3_aa: CASSLPAGGLGETQYF; cdr3_nt: TGCGCCAGCAGCTTACCAGCGGGGGGGCTTGGGGAGACCCAGTACTTC
clone_size: -; j_call: TRBJ2-7; v_call: TRBV3-1/TRBV3-2; d_call: TRBD1; cdr3_aa: CASSQVHDRAYEQYF; cdr3_nt: TGTGCCAGCAGCCAAGTCCACGACAGGGCCTACGAGCAGTACTTC
clone_size: few; j_call: TRBJ1-4; v_call: TRBV19; d_call: -; cdr3_aa: CASSERGGNEKLFF; cdr3_nt: TGTGCCAGTAGTGAGAGGGGGGGTAATGAAAAACTGTTTTTT
clone_size: -; j_call: TRBJ1-1; v_call: TRBV19; d_call: -; cdr3_aa: CASRGRNTEAFF; cdr3_nt: TGTGCCAGTAGGGGCAGAAACACTGAAGCTTTCTTT
clone_size: once; j_call: TRBJ1-6; v_call: TRBV30; d_call: -; cdr3_aa: CAWSVFSRQYNSPLHF; cdr3_nt: TGTGCCTGGAGTGTGTTCTCTCGGCAGTATAATTCACCCCTCCACTTT
clone_size: -; j_call: TRBJ1-1; v_call: TRBV28; d_call: -; cdr3_aa: CASTSGTEAFF; cdr3_nt: TGTGCCAGCACTTCCGGGACTGAAGCTTTCTTT
clone_size: -; j_call: TRBJ2-7; v_call: TRBV28; d_call: -; cdr3_aa: CASSSTGTINTYEQYF; cdr3_nt: TGTGCCAGCAGTTCGACAGGGACTATTAATACCTACGAGCAGTACTTC
clone_size: -; j_call: TRBJ1-6; v_call: TRBV5-6; d_call: -; cdr3_aa: CASSLASIRGSNSPLHF; cdr3_nt: TGTGCCAGCAGCTTGGCCTCTATTCGCGGGTCCAATTCACCCCTCCACTTT
clone_size: once; j_call: TRBJ1-5; v_call: TRBV25-1; d_call: TRBD1; cdr3_aa: CASSEYIRTGQRPQHF; cdr3_nt: TGTGCCAGCAGTGAATATATCCGGACAGGGCAGAGGCCCCAGCATTTT
clone_size: -; j_call: TRBJ1-1; v_call: TRBV6-1; d_call: TRBD1; cdr3_aa: CASSEGTGIGTEAFF; cdr3_nt: TGTGCCAGCAGTGAAGGGACAGGGATTGGCACTGAAGCTTTCTTT
clone_size: -; j_call: TRBJ2-5; v_call: TRBV7-9; d_call: TRBD1; cdr3_aa: CASSLAGTGEETQYF; cdr3_nt: TGTGCCAGCAGCTTAGCCGGGACAGGGGAAGAGACCCAGTACTTC